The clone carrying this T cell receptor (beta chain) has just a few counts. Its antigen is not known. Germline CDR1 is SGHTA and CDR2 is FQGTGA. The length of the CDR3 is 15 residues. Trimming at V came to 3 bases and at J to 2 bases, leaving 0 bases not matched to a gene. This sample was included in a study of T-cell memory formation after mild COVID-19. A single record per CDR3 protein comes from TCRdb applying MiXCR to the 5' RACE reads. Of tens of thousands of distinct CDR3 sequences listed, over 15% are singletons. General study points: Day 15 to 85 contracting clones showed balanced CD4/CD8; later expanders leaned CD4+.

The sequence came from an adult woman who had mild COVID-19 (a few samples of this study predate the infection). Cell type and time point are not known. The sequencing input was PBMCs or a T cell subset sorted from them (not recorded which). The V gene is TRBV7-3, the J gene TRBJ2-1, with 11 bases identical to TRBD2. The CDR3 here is CASSFSGGAYNEQFF. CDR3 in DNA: TGTGCCAGCAGCTTTAGCGGGGGGGCCTACAATGAGCAGTTCTTC.